Shown below are 32 T cell receptor beta chains from a single sample sequenced in a study of blood T cells in healthy people across ages. Primers used in a second PCR of roughly 7 to 12 cycles were a sample-barcoded 5' primer and a J-beta primer mix. In TCRdb, the 5' RACE reads were re-called with MiXCR into one record per CDR3 protein. The sample consists of hundreds of thousands of distinct CDR3 sequences, about half of them appearing once. Sequencing was done on a sample of blood. The receptor source for this set is a woman aged 60-75 years in good health.

The gene calls are TRBV20-1 and TRBJ2-3; 11 bases match TRBD2. This CDR3 is 18 amino acids long. Germline V gene sequence: CDR1 DFQATT, CDR2 SNEGSKA (reference sequence). The junction had 13 bases not matched to a gene; V was cut back by 1 base and J by 4 bases. CDR3 protein: CSARGGGELAGAPDTQYF. The CDR3 coding sequence is TGCAGTGCTAGAGGTGGGGGGGAACTAGCGGGAGCCCCAGATACGCAGTATTTT.

This clonotype turned up a few times. DNA of the CDR3: TGTGCCAGCAGTTATCGACTTAACACAGATACGCAGTATTTT. It translates to CASSYRLNTDTQYF. This rearrangement joins TRBV6-2 or TRBV6-3 to TRBJ2-3; D unresolved. Germline V lookup: CDR1 MNHEY, CDR2 SVGEGT. This CDR3 is built from 14 residues. The V end was cut by 3 bases, the J end by 2 bases, with 9 bases between.

The chain is built from TRBV27 and TRBJ1-1; 8 bases line up with TRBD1. Germline assignment: CDR1 MNHEY and CDR2 SMNVEV (reference sequence). The V segment lost 5 bases and the J segment 4 bases; nucleotides outside the gene matches: 9. The CDR3 sequence is 15 residues long. CDR3 DNA sequence: TGTGCCAGCAGTCCAGGGGGCCGCACCCCCACTGAAGCTTTCTTT. Encoded protein: CASSPGGRTPTEAFF.

V gene TRBV24-1 combines with J gene TRBJ2-1; D possibly corresponds to TRBD1 (5 bases). This CDR3 has 19 amino acids. The V gene lost 5 bases and the J gene lost 0 bases, with 22 bases spanning the gap. Germline lookup yields CDR1 KGHDR and CDR2 SFDVKD. The CDR3 DNA is TGTGCCACCAGTGCGAAGGGGCAGGGTGTGCTTATCTCCTACAATGAGCAGTTCTTC. This encodes CATSAKGQGVLISYNEQFF.

The rearrangement uses TRBV11-3 and TRBJ2-7, with 11 bases matching TRBD2. CDR3 length: 13 residues. The germline gives CDR1 SGHNT, CDR2 YENEEA. Unmatched junction bases numbered 6, after V lost 5 bases and J lost 9 bases. The chain's CDR3 is CASSAGLAVAQYF. The CDR3, as DNA: TGTGCCAGCAGCGCGGGACTAGCGGTCGCGCAGTACTTC.

This clonotype was found a few times. The chain combines TRBV7-2 with TRBJ2-5; tentatively, D is TRBD2 (5 bases). Trimming cost V 5 bases and J 5 bases, with 15 bases left between them. This CDR3 comprises 14 residues. Germline CDR1 SGHTA, CDR2 FQGNSA. CDR3 protein: CASSPRTSTETQYF. The CDR3, as DNA: TGTGCCAGCAGCCCCCGAACTAGTACGGAGACCCAGTACTTC.

This clonotype has a count of ten or more. The chain joins TRBV28 to TRBJ1-2; D call uncertain. Trimming removed 5 bases from V and 4 bases from J, with 17 bases in between. This CDR3 comprises 15 residues. CDR1 and CDR2 (germline): MDHEN, SYDVKM. The CDR3 reads CASSPPTRPGYGYTF. The DNA of the CDR3 is TGTGCCAGCAGTCCCCCGACAAGACCCGGCTATGGCTACACCTTC.

The chain carries TRBV24-1 and TRBJ2-7; 7 bases align to TRBD1. The J call may be incorrect, as the DNA end agrees better with TRBJ2-5. The CDR3 extends over 12 amino acids. The germline gives CDR1 KGHDR, CDR2 SFDVKD. Written as DNA, the CDR3 is TGTGCCACCAGTCAGGGGGTAGAGACCCAGTACTTC. This codes for CATSQGVETQYF.

The chain has TRBV7-8 and TRBJ2-4, with D perhaps matching TRBD1 or TRBD2 (5 bases each). The CDR3 contains 18 residues. Trimming left V 1 base short and J 3 bases short, with 19 bases between. CDR1 SGHVS and CDR2 FQNEAQ come from the germline V gene. The DNA of the CDR3 is TGTGCCAGCAGCTTAGAGGGACGGGGACCTACCTTCAAAAACATTCAGTACTTC. This encodes CASSLEGRGPTFKNIQYF.

The CDR3 sequence: CASSTDPGQGGEKLFF. DNA of the CDR3: TGCGCCAGCAGCACGGACCCGGGACAGGGTGGTGAAAAACTGTTTTTT. The rearrangement links TRBV5-1 to TRBJ1-4; 9 bases are shared with TRBD1. CDR1 is SGHRS, CDR2 YFSETQ, per germline. CDR3 length: 16 residues. With 4 bases clipped from V and 7 bases from J, the junction kept 11 bases outside the gene matches.

This clonotype was observed a handful of times. The J gene is TRBJ2-4, the V gene TRBV4-2; the D gene is possibly TRBD1 (6 bases). The J call is doubtful: the DNA matches TRBJ2-7 better. There are 14 residues in the CDR3. Per germline, CDR1 LGHNA and CDR2 YNFKEQ. CDR3 coding DNA: TGTGCCAGCAGCCAAGTCCCAGGGGACTACGAGCAGTACTTC. Translation gives CASSQVPGDYEQYF.

The chain joins TRBV20-1 to TRBJ2-5, with D possibly matching TRBD1 (6 bases). The CDR3 sequence is 12 residues long. With 8 bases removed from V and 4 bases from J, the gap between germline ends came to 14 bases. CDR1 and CDR2 (germline): DFQATT, SNEGSKA (reference sequence). The CDR3 DNA is TGCAGTCCAAACCTAGGGGGAGAGACCCAGTACTTC. This encodes CSPNLGGETQYF.

V gene TRBV27 combines with J gene TRBJ2-7; D possibly corresponds to TRBD1 (5 bases). The CDR3 is 15 residues long. Germline V CDR1 and CDR2: MNHEY, SMNVEV (reference sequence). V shed 3 bases and J shed 7 bases, with 19 bases lying between them. This CDR3 reads CASSFLDKGRDEQYF. CDR3 nucleotide sequence: TGTGCCAGCAGTTTCCTGGACAAGGGTAGAGATGAGCAGTACTTC.

This clonotype occurred once. The J gene is TRBJ2-5, the V gene TRBV7-9, with D perhaps matching TRBD2 (5 bases). Trimming removed 5 bases from V and 3 bases from J, with 10 bases in between. There are 13 residues in the CDR3. The germline V gene has CDR1 SEHNR and CDR2 FQNEAQ (reference sequence). CDR3 DNA sequence: TGTGCCAGCAGCCACGGGAATAAAGAGACCCAGTACTTC. Translation: CASSHGNKETQYF.

The chain combines TRBV28 with TRBJ2-3; no reliable D call. Trimming took 5 bases from V and 2 from J, leaving 11 bases between them. Germline V gives CDR1 MDHEN, CDR2 SYDVKM. The CDR3 contains 14 residues. This CDR3 is CASSVMLDTDTQYF. In DNA form, the CDR3 reads TGTGCCAGCAGTGTCATGTTGGACACAGATACGCAGTATTTT.

About this clonotype: The DNA is omitted, as the CDR3 cannot be located on it reliably, and the CDR3 follows TCRdb's listing. This chain links TRBV27 with TRBJ2-4; whether TRBD1, the table's D call, matches the DNA was not checked. Germline-derived CDR1 and CDR2 are MNHEY and SMNVEV (reference sequence). The CDR3 is 14 amino acids long, termini counted. CDR3 amino acids: CASILGRRSDEQYF.

The count of this clonotype is one. V usage is TRBV2 and J usage is TRBJ2-5; 8 bases are a match to TRBD1. In germline, CDR1 is SNHLY, CDR2 FYNNEI. With 1 base clipped from V and 3 bases from J, the junction kept 1 base outside the gene matches. The CDR3 length is 14 residues. The CDR3 sequence: CASSEDRGKETQYF. In nucleotides, the CDR3 is TGTGCCAGCAGTGAAGACAGGGGGAAAGAGACCCAGTACTTC.

The chain has TRBV4-3 and TRBJ2-5, with 13 bases matching TRBD2. The CDR3 contains 16 residues. The V and J ends lost 4 bases and 5 bases, in that order; junction bases with no gene match: 7. CDR1 LGHNA and CDR2 YSLEER come from the germline V gene. This CDR3 is CASSLTGTSGAETQYF. In DNA, the CDR3 is TGCGCCAGCAGCCTTACCGGGACTAGCGGGGCGGAGACCCAGTACTTC.

The gene calls are TRBV6-2 or TRBV6-3 and TRBJ2-7; D possibly corresponds to TRBD2 (6 bases). CDR1 and CDR2 from the germline V gene are MNHEY and SVGEGT. The CDR3 loop spans 15 amino acids. Trimming took 4 bases from V and 3 from J, leaving 16 bases between them. The CDR3 bases are TGTGCCAGCAGTTCCCGGGTGGCGGGGATCTACGAGCAGTACTTC. Translated, it gives CASSSRVAGIYEQYF.

The chain is built from TRBV12-3 or TRBV12-4 and TRBJ2-1; TRBD1 matches 8 bases. J was trimmed by 14 bases and V by 0 bases; bases with no gene match: 12. This CDR3 is 15 amino acids long. CDR3 sequence: CASSLARDRPLTKFF. CDR3 DNA sequence: TGTGCCAGCAGTTTAGCGCGGGACAGGCCCCTTACGAAGTTCTTC.

This clonotype has ten or more counts. This chain joins TRBV29-1 and TRBJ2-5, with 10 bases lining up with TRBD1. Trimming took 7 bases from V and 3 from J; bases not matched to a gene: 5. Germline V lookup: CDR1 SQVTM, CDR2 ANQGSEA. This CDR3 is built from 13 residues. The CDR3: CSGKTGGKETQYF. In nucleotides, the CDR3 is TGCAGCGGAAAGACAGGGGGCAAAGAGACCCAGTACTTC.

This clonotype was seen a handful of times. This sequence joins TRBV12-3 or TRBV12-4 and TRBJ2-5; D gene unclear. V shed 3 bases and J shed 2 bases, with 16 bases lying between them. This CDR3 has 16 residues. The CDR3 nucleotides are TGTGCCAGCAGTTTCGGTCAGGCTCCGATGCAAGAGACCCAGTACTTC. Encoded protein: CASSFGQAPMQETQYF.

In this sample, this clonotype turned up once. The J gene is TRBJ2-2, the V gene TRBV20-1, with TRBD2 matching over 12 bases. The junction had 6 bases not matched to a gene; V was cut back by 4 bases and J by 0 bases. This CDR3 is 17 amino acids long. In germline, CDR1 is DFQATT, CDR2 SNEGSKA (reference sequence). The CDR3 region is CSATLGLAGSNTGELFF. The CDR3 nucleotides read TGCAGTGCTACCCTGGGACTAGCGGGCTCGAACACCGGGGAGCTGTTTTTT.

The chain joins TRBV7-9 to TRBJ1-2; D perhaps matches TRBD1 (6 bases). The V and J ends lost 4 bases and 1 base respectively, with 16 bases between them. This CDR3 has 16 residues. Germline assignment: CDR1 SEHNR and CDR2 FQNEAQ (reference sequence). This CDR3 reads CASSSYRAQGNYGYTF. The DNA for the CDR3 is TGTGCCAGCAGCTCGTACAGGGCCCAGGGTAACTATGGCTACACCTTC.

This clonotype has more than one count but fewer than ten. The V call is TRBV12-3 or TRBV12-4, the J call TRBJ2-1; TRBD1 matches at 9 bases. Germline trimming cut 2 bases from V and 7 bases from J; bases unmatched to any gene: 3. This CDR3 comprises 14 residues. This chain's CDR3 is CASSLRQGGNEQFF. DNA for the CDR3: TGTGCCAGCAGTTTAAGACAGGGGGGAAATGAGCAGTTCTTC.

This sequence joins TRBV20-1 and TRBJ2-1; TRBD2 is a possible D gene (6 bases). Germline CDR1 is DFQATT and CDR2 is SNEGSKA (reference sequence). Trimming removed 8 bases from V and 12 bases from J, with 17 bases in between. This CDR3 region has 11 residues. CDR3 sequence (DNA): TGCAGTCCCCAGCCCTCGGGAGTGCAGTTCTTC. Protein: CSPQPSGVQFF.

The rearrangement joins TRBV20-1 to TRBJ2-1; the match to TRBD2 covers 13 bases. Trimming took 5 bases from V and 7 from J; bases not matched to a gene: 14. The CDR3 has 17 residues. Germline V gene data show CDR1 as DFQATT and CDR2 as SNEGSKA (reference sequence). CDR3 DNA sequence: TGCAGTGCTCGGGCCCTCCAGGGGACTAGCGGGACTAATGAGCAGTTCTTC. This sequence encodes CSARALQGTSGTNEQFF.

This clonotype showed up just a few times. The chain combines TRBV12-3 or TRBV12-4 with TRBJ2-5, with D possibly being TRBD2 (6 bases). This CDR3 spans 14 amino acids. The V end was cut by 2 bases, the J end by 5 bases, with 12 bases between. The CDR3 sequence is CASSLRTTGETQYF. DNA of the CDR3: TGTGCCAGCAGTTTAAGGACTACCGGGGAGACCCAGTACTTC.

In its sample, this clonotype was seen many times. The chain carries TRBV11-2 and TRBJ2-1; no clear D gene. Germline V gene lookup returns CDR1 SGHAT and CDR2 FQNNGV. This CDR3 has 13 amino acids. The V end lost 1 base, the J end lost 3 bases, and 4 bases lay between the germline ends. This chain's CDR3 is CASSLGNYNEQFF. CDR3 nucleotides: TGTGCCAGCAGCTTAGGGAACTACAATGAGCAGTTCTTC.

The chain couples TRBV18 to TRBJ1-4; TRBD1 matches at 7 bases. Losses at the gene ends were 3 bases for V and 8 bases for J; bases not matched to a gene: 15. This CDR3 has 17 amino acids. Germline values: CDR1 KGHSH, CDR2 LQKENI. CDR3 sequence reads: CASSPSSPGQSPEKLFF. CDR3 DNA sequence: TGTGCCAGCTCACCGTCATCGCCGGGACAGTCGCCAGAAAAACTGTTTTTT.

The CDR3 here is CANSRDSQETQYF. For the CDR3, the DNA is TGTGCCAATAGCCGGGACAGTCAAGAGACCCAGTACTTC. The V call is TRBV2, the J call TRBJ2-5; 7 bases line up with TRBD1. This CDR3 is 13 amino acids long. Looked up from germline, CDR1 is SNHLY and CDR2 is FYNNEI. The V segment lost 10 bases and the J segment 2 bases; nucleotides outside the gene matches: 7.

The chain carries TRBV9 and TRBJ2-7; TRBD2 might be the D (6 bases). This CDR3 spans 15 amino acids. The V end lost 0 bases, the J end lost 0 bases, and 10 bases lay between the germline ends. CDR1 SGDLS and CDR2 YYNGEE come from the germline V gene. The CDR3 region is CASSVGGGVSYEQYF. CDR3 sequence (DNA): TGTGCCAGCAGCGTAGGGGGCGGGGTCTCCTACGAGCAGTACTTC. The complete variable domain, with remaining parts taken from reference TRBV9 and TRBJ2-7, reads DSGVTQTPKHLITATGQRVTLRCSPRSGDLSVYWYQQSLDQGLQFLIQYYNGEERAKGNILERFSAQQFPDLHSELNLSSLELGDSALYFCASSVGGGVSYEQYFGPGTRLTVT.